The 13 T cell receptor beta chains below all came from one sample that was sequenced in a study of T cells in localized non-small cell lung cancer. The protocol was immunoSEQ multiplex PCR, while the TCRdb copy is restricted to in-frame clones and leaves out a portion. The sample includes around 70,000 clones, approximately 84% of them seen just once. The material sequenced was peripheral blood, taken before any cancer treatment. These receptors all come from a female donor over 55 with stage I lung adenocarcinoma.

This clone has a handful of counts. V gene TRBV10-3 combines with J gene TRBJ2-4; the match to TRBD2 covers 9 bases. There are 14 residues in the CDR3. The junction had 14 bases not matched to a gene; V was cut back by 11 bases and J by 9 bases. Germline values: CDR1 ENHRY, CDR2 SYGVKD. CDR3: CASRQGTSTGIQYF. CDR3 DNA: TGTGCCTCCAGACAAGGGACTAGCACGGGCATTCAGTACTTC.

This chain joins TRBV7-3 and TRBJ2-2; possible D gene TRBD2, 6 bases. There are 14 residues in the CDR3. Germline V CDR1 and CDR2: SGHTA, FQGTGA. The V and J ends lost 1 base and 6 bases respectively, with 9 bases between them. The CDR3 DNA reads TGTGCCAGCAGCTTAAACAGGAGGGCCGGGGAGCTGTTTTTT. Protein: CASSLNRRAGELFF.

The chain carries TRBV5-1 and TRBJ2-1; 8 positions match TRBD2. Per the germline V gene, CDR1 is SGHRS and CDR2 is YFSETQ. Trimming removed 0 bases from V and 0 bases from J; junction bases left unmatched: 8. This CDR3 has 18 amino acids. As DNA, the CDR3 is TGCGCCAGCAGCTTGGGTCCGCTGCGGGGGGACTCCTACAATGAGCAGTTCTTC. Its protein product is CASSLGPLRGDSYNEQFF.

This rearrangement joins TRBV4-1 to TRBJ2-1, with 13 bases matching TRBD2. CDR1 and CDR2 (germline): MGHRA, YSYEKL. The CDR3 has 16 residues. J lost 4 bases, V lost 1 base, and 1 base had no gene match. The CDR3 DNA is TGCGCCAGCAGCCAAGTGACTAGCGGGGGGTACAATGAGCAGTTCTTC. Protein sequence: CASSQVTSGGYNEQFF.

This rearrangement joins TRBV7-3 to TRBJ2-5; 8 nucleotides align to TRBD2. The CDR3 extends over 15 amino acids. With 6 bases clipped from V and 4 bases from J, the junction kept 10 bases outside the gene matches. Germline lookup yields CDR1 SGHTA and CDR2 FQGTGA. The CDR3 nucleotides read TGTGCCAGCAGGGCCAACGGGGGGGCCTCAGAGACCCAGTACTTC. Translation: CASRANGGASETQYF. Filled out from reference TRBV7-3 and TRBJ2-5, the complete variable domain reads GAGVSQTPSNKVTEKGKYVELRCDPISGHTALYWYRQSLGQGPEFLIYFQGTGAADDSGLPNDRFFAVRPEGSVSTLKIQRTERGDSAVYLCASRANGGASETQYFGPGTRLLVL.

The J gene is TRBJ2-3, the V gene TRBV5-4; D possibly corresponds to TRBD1 (6 bases). Germline CDR1 is SGHNT and CDR2 is YYREEE (reference sequence). The CDR3 is 14 residues long. V shed 0 bases and J shed 6 bases, with 11 bases lying between them. For the CDR3, the DNA is TGTGCCAGCAGCTTGGTGGGGGCAGGTGATACGCAGTATTTT. This sequence encodes CASSLVGAGDTQYF.

The chain employs TRBV15 and TRBJ1-1; D is perhaps TRBD1 (6 bases). The CDR3 has 15 amino acids. V was cut by 3 bases and J by 1 base, with 12 bases left in between. Germline loops: CDR1 LNHNV, CDR2 YYDKDF (reference sequence). The CDR3 is CATSRIGGRNTEAFF. The CDR3 nucleotides are TGTGCCACCAGCAGGATAGGGGGAAGGAACACTGAAGCTTTCTTT.

As for this clone: Other DNA sequences from this sample encode an identical CDR3 as well. This rearrangement joins TRBV5-1 to TRBJ2-3; no definite D call. V was pared by 5 bases and J by 4 bases, with 5 bases between. The CDR3 loop spans 11 amino acids. Looked up from germline, CDR1 is SGHRS and CDR2 is YFSETQ. DNA for the CDR3: TGCGCCAGCAGTTTTGCAGATACGCAGTATTTT. This translates into CASSFADTQYF.

The sample holds one count of this clone. V usage is TRBV4-2 and J usage is TRBJ2-2; 9 bases map to TRBD2. Germline assignment: CDR1 LGHNA and CDR2 YNFKEQ. V gave up 1 base and J gave up 4 bases; unmatched junction bases: 10. The CDR3 sequence is 18 residues long. The CDR3 DNA follows: TGTGCCAGCAGCCAAGCTGGTAGCGGGGGTAAGGGCACCGGGGAGCTGTTTTTT. It specifies CASSQAGSGGKGTGELFF.

The J gene is TRBJ2-7, the V gene TRBV28; D uncertain. V gave up 4 bases and J gave up 3 bases, with 7 bases separating them. Germline values: CDR1 MDHEN, CDR2 SYDVKM. The CDR3 sequence is 12 residues long. The CDR3 spells CASSSSRYEQYF. The DNA of the CDR3 is TGTGCCAGCAGTTCATCCCGCTACGAGCAGTACTTC.

The chain carries TRBV5-4 and TRBJ2-7; TRBD1 matches 11 bases. CDR3 length equals 15 residues. V shed 4 bases and J 6 bases; nucleotides not matched to a gene: 9. The germline V gene has CDR1 SGHNT and CDR2 YYREEE (reference sequence). CDR3 protein: CASSQDRGRVPEQYF. As DNA, the CDR3 is TGTGCCAGCAGCCAGGACAGGGGGCGCGTTCCCGAGCAGTACTTC.

This chain links TRBV19 with TRBJ2-7; 7 nucleotides line up with TRBD1. With 3 bases clipped from V and 4 bases from J, the junction kept 12 bases outside the gene matches. CDR1 is LNHDA and CDR2 is SQIVND in the germline V gene (reference sequence). The CDR3 is 16 residues long. Here the CDR3 DNA reads TGTGCCAGTAGTATTGATGGTGGGACAGCAACTTACGAGCAGTACTTC. It translates to CASSIDGGTATYEQYF.

The J gene is TRBJ2-7, the V gene TRBV6-5; 7 bases map to TRBD2. V trimming: 0 bases; J trimming: 7 bases; junction bases outside the gene matches: 3. Germline CDR1 reads MNHEY; CDR2 reads SVGAGI. This CDR3 comprises 13 residues. CDR3 DNA: TGTGCCAGCAGTTACTCGACCGGGAGGGAGCAGTACTTC. This gives the protein CASSYSTGREQYF.